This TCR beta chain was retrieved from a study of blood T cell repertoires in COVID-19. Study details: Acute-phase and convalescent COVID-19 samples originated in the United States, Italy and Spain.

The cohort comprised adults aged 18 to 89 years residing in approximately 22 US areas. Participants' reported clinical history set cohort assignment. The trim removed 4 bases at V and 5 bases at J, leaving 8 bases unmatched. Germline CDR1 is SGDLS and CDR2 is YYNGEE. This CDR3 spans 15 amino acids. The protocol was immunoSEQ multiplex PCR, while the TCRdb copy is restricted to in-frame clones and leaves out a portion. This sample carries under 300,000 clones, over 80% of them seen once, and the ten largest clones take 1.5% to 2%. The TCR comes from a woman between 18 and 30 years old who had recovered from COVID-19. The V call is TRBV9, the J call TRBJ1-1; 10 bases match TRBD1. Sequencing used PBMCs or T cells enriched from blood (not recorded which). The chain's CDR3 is CASSTRQGAGTEAFF. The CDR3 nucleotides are TGTGCCAGCAGCACCCGACAGGGGGCGGGAACTGAAGCTTTCTTT.